The 5 T cell receptor beta chains presented below share a single source sample, sequenced in a study of identical twins. TCRdb independently ran MiXCR on the 5' RACE reads; one entry per CDR3 protein. This repertoire shows hundreds of thousands of distinct CDR3 sequences, 12% found once; its top ten account for around 1.6%. These data were likewise used in another study, on yellow fever vaccine responses in identical twins.

The sample taken for sequencing was PBMCs. All receptors come from a woman under 30 in good health.

The sample holds a few counts of this clonotype. V is TRBV27 and J is TRBJ2-3, with D tentatively TRBD2 (7 bases). Germline V gene lookup returns CDR1 MNHEY and CDR2 SMNVEV (reference sequence). The CDR3 sequence is 20 residues long. Trimming shortened V by 2 bases and J by 4 bases, and 28 bases separated the two germline ends. Written as DNA, the CDR3 is TGTGCCAGCAGTTTAAGGAAATCCCGCGGGGTGGGGGGGCCCCCAGATACGCAGTATTTT. This encodes CASSLRKSRGVGGPPDTQYF.

There are many counts of this clonotype. This rearrangement joins TRBV4-1 to TRBJ1-5; a weak D match, TRBD1 (5 bases). Trimming shortened V by 4 bases and J by 6 bases, and 16 bases separated the two germline ends. The CDR3 runs 15 residues. The germline V gene has CDR1 MGHRA and CDR2 YSYEKL. For the CDR3, the DNA is TGCGCCAGCAGCCGGGATACCGCGGGGCGTCAGCCCCAGCATTTT. Amino acid sequence: CASSRDTAGRQPQHF.

At least ten counts were recorded for this clonotype. This chain's CDR3 is CASSPQGLPEETQYF. CDR3 sequence (DNA): TGTGCCAGCAGCCCGCAGGGACTACCCGAAGAGACCCAGTACTTC. The V call is TRBV5-4, the J call TRBJ2-5, with TRBD2 matching 7 bases. V lost 4 bases and J lost 3; bases outside the gene matches: 9. Germline V gene data show CDR1 as SGHNT and CDR2 as YYREEE (reference sequence). The CDR3 totals 15 residues.

The table lists this clonotype with a few counts. The chain links TRBV7-2 to TRBJ2-7, with D perhaps matching TRBD2 (5 bases). The V gene lost 9 bases and the J gene lost 4 bases, with 10 bases spanning the gap. The CDR3 is made up of 11 amino acids. Germline V gives CDR1 SGHTA, CDR2 FQGNSA. In DNA, the CDR3 is TGTGCCAGAAAACTAGTTTACGAGCAGTACGTC. This sequence encodes CARKLVYEQYV.

The table lists this clonotype with a few counts. The chain links TRBV6-1 to TRBJ2-5, with 9 nucleotides matching TRBD2. Trimming at V came to 8 bases and at J to 2 bases, leaving 9 bases not matched to a gene. This CDR3 has 15 residues. Looked up from germline, CDR1 is MNHNS and CDR2 is SASEGT. This CDR3 is CASAGRGGIQETQYF. The CDR3 nucleotides are TGTGCCAGCGCCGGGCGGGGGGGAATTCAAGAGACCCAGTACTTC.